This is a list of T cell receptor beta chains from one sample in a study of technical replicates of blood from a few donors. Produced via immunoSEQ multiplex PCR; TCRdb's table is partial and in-frame only. The table has some 83,000 clones, 85% to 95% seen once. Material for sequencing was T cells isolated from PBMCs. Receptor source: a human donor in good health. The CDR3 runs from the conserved cysteine through the conserved F or W. Fields, in order: CDR3 length, D gene, V gene, clone size, CDR3 protein. D genes are given only for firm matches. Expanded clones are given a class, and other clones once, few, many or no size at all.

13 | - | TRBV29-1 | - | CSGGGAMNTEAFF
15 | - | TRBV27 | - | CASSLSIGGLPEAFF
15 | TRBD2 | TRBV4-3 | - | CASSQELAGGHEQFF
15 | TRBD2 | TRBV13 | - | CASSFASGEGDTQYF
14 | - | TRBV11-2 | - | CASSLDWMTTEQYF
15 | - | TRBV7-3 | - | CASSPRLGNTGELFF
15 | TRBD1 | TRBV6-6 | - | CASSRQGLSGNTIYF
15 | TRBD2 | TRBV2 | - | CASIPGLAGINEQFF
15 | - | TRBV28 | - | CASSGSQVYNQPQHF
14 | TRBD2 | TRBV10-3 | - | CAISDGEGPYEQYF
16 | TRBD2 | TRBV11-2 | - | CASSPYGGRVKGEQFF
15 | - | TRBV4-1 | - | CASSQDRTVNTEAFF
13 | - | TRBV9 | - | CASSVDTRGEQYF
15 | TRBD1 | TRBV6-5 | - | CASRRGQEFQETQYF
17 | TRBD2 | TRBV28 | - | CASSPLEGLAGYYEQYF
15 | TRBD2 | TRBV28 | - | CASSLGLADAWEQYF
13 | TRBD1 | TRBV19 | - | CASRRQGEQPQHF
13 | TRBD2 | TRBV10-3 | - | CAIGGAGYNEQFF
15 | TRBD2 | TRBV7-3 | - | CASSRGLASTGELFF
15 | TRBD1 | TRBV7-2 | - | CASSLYGTGEEKLFF
14 | TRBD2 | TRBV6-1 | - | CASRLAGGSNTQYF
13 | TRBD1 | TRBV28 | - | CASKDRGNTEAFF
14 | - | TRBV13 | once | CASSYGGRQETQYF
14 | - | TRBV5-1 | - | CASSLGRGNQPQHF
14 | - | TRBV2 | - | CASREGRLTDTQYF
12 | TRBD1 | TRBV23-1 | - | CASRDREYEQYF
13 | - | TRBV5-4 | - | CASSLQWGRELFF
11 | - | TRBV10-3 | - | CAISDRGGYTF
13 | - | TRBV27 | - | CASSSRGGYGYTF
14 | - | TRBV5-1 | - | CASSLGAENEKLFF
14 | - | TRBV28 | - | CASSYRGTFAEAFF
16 | TRBD2 | TRBV2 | - | CASSDLAGGSHNEQFF
16 | - | TRBV11-2 | once | CASSLEGFVSGNTIYF
15 | TRBD1 | TRBV27 | - | CASSLSGQGATEAFF
16 | - | TRBV19 | - | CASSITGSAGANVLTF
16 | - | TRBV9 | - | CASSPRGGWTTGELFF
13 | - | TRBV7-9 | - | CASRLRNQETQYF
15 | TRBD1 | TRBV6-5 | - | CASSHTGATNEKLFF
15 | - | TRBV11-3 | - | CASSSVVGNSGEQYF
14 | - | TRBV11-3 | - | CASSLLRVNTEAFF
13 | TRBD2 | TRBV10-3 | - | CATRGGAQDTQYF
12 | - | TRBV6-1 | - | CASSERTVESTF
16 | TRBD2 | TRBV10-3 | - | CAISDGLAGGGNEQFF
15 | - | TRBV9 | once | CASSVGQATTYEQYF
15 | - | TRBV5-1 | - | CASSLSGYSTDTQYF
15 | TRBD2 | TRBV5-4 | - | CASSLTSGSSYEQYF
12 | - | TRBV29-1 | - | CSVRAGLAEAFF